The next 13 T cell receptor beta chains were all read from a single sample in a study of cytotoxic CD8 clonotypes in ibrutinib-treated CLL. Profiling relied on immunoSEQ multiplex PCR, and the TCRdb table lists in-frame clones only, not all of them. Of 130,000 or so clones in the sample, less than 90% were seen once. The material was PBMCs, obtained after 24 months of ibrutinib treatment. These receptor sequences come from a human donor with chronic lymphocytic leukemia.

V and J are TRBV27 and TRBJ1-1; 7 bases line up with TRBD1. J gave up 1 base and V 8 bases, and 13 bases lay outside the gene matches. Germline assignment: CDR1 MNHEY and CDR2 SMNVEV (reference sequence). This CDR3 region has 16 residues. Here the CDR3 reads CASRYRTGHTNTEAFF. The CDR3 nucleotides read TGTGCCAGCCGGTACCGGACAGGCCACACGAACACTGAAGCTTTCTTT.

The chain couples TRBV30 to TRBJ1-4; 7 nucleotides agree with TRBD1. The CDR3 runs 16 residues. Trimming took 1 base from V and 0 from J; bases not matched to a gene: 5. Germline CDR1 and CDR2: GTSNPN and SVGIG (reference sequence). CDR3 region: CAWSEGTVATNEKLFF. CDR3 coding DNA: TGTGCCTGGAGTGAAGGGACAGTAGCAACTAATGAAAAACTGTTTTTT.

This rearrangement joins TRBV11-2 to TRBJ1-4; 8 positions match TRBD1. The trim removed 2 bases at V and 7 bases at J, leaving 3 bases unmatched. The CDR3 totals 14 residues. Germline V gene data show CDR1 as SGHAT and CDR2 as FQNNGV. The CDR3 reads CASSLTGGVEKLFF. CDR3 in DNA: TGTGCCAGCAGCTTAACAGGGGGGGTTGAAAAACTGTTTTTT.

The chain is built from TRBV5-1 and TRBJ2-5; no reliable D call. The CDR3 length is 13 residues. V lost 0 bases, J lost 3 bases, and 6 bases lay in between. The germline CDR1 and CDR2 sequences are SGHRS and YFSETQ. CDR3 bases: TGCGCCAGCAGCTTGGGGGCCGAAGAGACCCAGTACTTC. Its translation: CASSLGAEETQYF.

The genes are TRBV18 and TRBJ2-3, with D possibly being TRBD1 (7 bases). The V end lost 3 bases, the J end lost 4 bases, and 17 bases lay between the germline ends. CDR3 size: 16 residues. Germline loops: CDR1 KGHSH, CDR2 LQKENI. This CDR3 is CASSPRTRGVSDTQYF. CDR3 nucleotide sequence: TGTGCCAGCTCACCGAGGACCAGGGGGGTTTCAGATACGCAGTATTTT.

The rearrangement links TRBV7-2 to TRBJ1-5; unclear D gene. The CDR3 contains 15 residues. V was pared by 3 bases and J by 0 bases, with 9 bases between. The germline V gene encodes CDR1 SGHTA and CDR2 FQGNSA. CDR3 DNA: TGTGCCAGCAGCTTGCAACGGTATAGCAATCAGCCCCAGCATTTT. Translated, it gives CASSLQRYSNQPQHF.

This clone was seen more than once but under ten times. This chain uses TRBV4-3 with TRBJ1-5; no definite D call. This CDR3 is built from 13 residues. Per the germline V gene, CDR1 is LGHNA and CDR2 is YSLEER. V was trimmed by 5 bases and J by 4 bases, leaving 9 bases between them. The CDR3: CASSERRNQPQHF. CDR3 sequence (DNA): TGCGCCAGCAGCGAACGCAGGAATCAGCCCCAGCATTTT.

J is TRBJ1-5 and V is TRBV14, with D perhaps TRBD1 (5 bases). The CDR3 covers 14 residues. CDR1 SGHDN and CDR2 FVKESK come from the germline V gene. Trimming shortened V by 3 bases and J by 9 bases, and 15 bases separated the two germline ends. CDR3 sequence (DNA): TGTGCCAGCAGCCAGTCGCAAGGGGTTCGGCCCCAGCATTTT. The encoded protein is CASSQSQGVRPQHF.

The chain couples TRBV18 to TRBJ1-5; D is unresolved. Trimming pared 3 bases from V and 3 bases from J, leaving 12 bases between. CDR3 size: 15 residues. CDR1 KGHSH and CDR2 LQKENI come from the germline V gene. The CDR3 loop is CASSPNKATNQPQHF. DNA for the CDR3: TGTGCCAGCTCACCGAACAAGGCTACCAATCAGCCCCAGCATTTT.

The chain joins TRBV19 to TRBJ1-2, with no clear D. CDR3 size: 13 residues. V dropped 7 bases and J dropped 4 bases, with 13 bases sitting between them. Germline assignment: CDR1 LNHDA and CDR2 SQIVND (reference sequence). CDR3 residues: CASTSHGGYGYTF. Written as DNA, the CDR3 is TGTGCCAGTACCTCACATGGTGGCTATGGCTACACCTTC. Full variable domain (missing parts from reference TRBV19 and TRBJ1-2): DGGITQSPKYLFRKEGQNVTLSCEQNLNHDAMYWYRQDPGQGLRLIYYSQIVNDFQKGDIAEGYSVSREKKESFPLTVTSAQKNPTAFYLCASTSHGGYGYTFGSGTRLTVV.

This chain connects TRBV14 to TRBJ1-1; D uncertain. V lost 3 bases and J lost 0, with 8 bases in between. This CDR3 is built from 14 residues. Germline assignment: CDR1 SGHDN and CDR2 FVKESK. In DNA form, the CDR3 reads TGTGCCAGCAGCCATGCGGGCATGAACACTGAAGCTTTCTTT. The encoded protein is CASSHAGMNTEAFF.

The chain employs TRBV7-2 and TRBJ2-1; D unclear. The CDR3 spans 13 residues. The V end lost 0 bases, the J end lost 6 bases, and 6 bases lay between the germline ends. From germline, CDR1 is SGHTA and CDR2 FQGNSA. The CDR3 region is CASSLATFNEQFF. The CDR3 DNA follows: TGTGCCAGCAGCTTAGCGACGTTCAATGAGCAGTTCTTC.

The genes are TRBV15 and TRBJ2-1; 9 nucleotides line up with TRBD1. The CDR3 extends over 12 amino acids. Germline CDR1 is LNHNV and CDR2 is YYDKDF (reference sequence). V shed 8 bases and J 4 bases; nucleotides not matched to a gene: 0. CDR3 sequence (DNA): TGTGCCACCGGGACAGGGTACAATGAGCAGTTCTTC. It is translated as CATGTGYNEQFF.